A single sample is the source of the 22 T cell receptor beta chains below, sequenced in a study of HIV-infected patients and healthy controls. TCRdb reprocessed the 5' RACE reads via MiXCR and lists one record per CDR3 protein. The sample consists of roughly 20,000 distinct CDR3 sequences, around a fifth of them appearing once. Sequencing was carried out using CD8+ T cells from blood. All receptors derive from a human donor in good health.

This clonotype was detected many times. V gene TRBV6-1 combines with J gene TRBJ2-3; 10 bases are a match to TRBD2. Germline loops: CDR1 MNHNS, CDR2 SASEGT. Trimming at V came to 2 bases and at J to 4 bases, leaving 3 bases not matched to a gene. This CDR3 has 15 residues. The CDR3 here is CASSESSGSPDTQYF. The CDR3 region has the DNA TGTGCCAGCAGTGAATCTAGCGGGAGCCCAGATACGCAGTATTTT.

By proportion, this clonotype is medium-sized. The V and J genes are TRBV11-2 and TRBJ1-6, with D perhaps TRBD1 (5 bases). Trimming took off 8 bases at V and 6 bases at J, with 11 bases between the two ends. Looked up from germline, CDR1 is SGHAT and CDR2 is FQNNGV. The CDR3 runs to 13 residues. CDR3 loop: CASALGPNSPLHF. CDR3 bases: TGTGCCAGCGCCCTGGGACCTAATTCACCCCTCCACTTT. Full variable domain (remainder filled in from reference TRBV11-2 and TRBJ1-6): EAGVAQSPRYKIIEKRQSVAFWCNPISGHATLYWYQQILGQGPKLLIQFQNNGVVDDSQLPKDRFSAERLKGVDSTLKIQPAKLEDSAVYLCASALGPNSPLHFGNGTRLTVT.

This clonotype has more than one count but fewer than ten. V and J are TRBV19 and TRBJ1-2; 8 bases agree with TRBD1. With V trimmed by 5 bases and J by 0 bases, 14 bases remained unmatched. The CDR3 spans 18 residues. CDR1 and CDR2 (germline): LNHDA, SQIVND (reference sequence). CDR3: CASSVRGQAEVANYGYTF. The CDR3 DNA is TGTGCCAGTAGTGTCCGGGGACAGGCGGAGGTAGCTAACTATGGCTACACCTTC. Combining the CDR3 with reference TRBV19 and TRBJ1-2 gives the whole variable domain DGGITQSPKYLFRKEGQNVTLSCEQNLNHDAMYWYRQDPGQGLRLIYYSQIVNDFQKGDIAEGYSVSREKKESFPLTVTSAQKNPTAFYLCASSVRGQAEVANYGYTFGSGTRLTVV.

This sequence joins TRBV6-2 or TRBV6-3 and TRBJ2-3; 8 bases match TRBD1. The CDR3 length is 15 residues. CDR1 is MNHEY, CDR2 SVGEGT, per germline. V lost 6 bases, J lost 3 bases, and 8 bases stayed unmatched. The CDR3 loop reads CASSPGQGETDTQYF. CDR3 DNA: TGTGCCAGCAGCCCCGGACAGGGAGAGACAGATACGCAGTATTTT.

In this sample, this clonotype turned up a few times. In DNA, the CDR3 is TGCAGCGTTGAGCGGGGGGACACTGAAGCTTTCTTT. This codes for CSVERGDTEAFF. The chain is built from TRBV29-1 and TRBJ1-1; TRBD1 is a possible D gene (5 bases). The CDR3 consists of 12 residues. With 3 bases removed from V and 3 bases from J, the gap between germline ends came to 8 bases. Germline CDR1 reads SQVTM; CDR2 reads ANQGSEA.

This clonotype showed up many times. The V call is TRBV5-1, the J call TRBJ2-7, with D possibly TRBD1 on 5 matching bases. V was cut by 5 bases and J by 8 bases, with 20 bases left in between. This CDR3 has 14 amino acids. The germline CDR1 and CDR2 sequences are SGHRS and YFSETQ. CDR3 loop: CASSLELGVEKQYF. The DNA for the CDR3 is TGCGCCAGCAGTCTTGAGTTAGGGGTGGAGAAGCAGTACTTC.

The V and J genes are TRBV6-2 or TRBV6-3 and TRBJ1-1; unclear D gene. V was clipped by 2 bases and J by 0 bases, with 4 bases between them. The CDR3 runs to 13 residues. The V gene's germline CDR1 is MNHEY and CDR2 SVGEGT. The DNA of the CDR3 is TGTGCCAGCAGTTACGTTTTGAACACTGAAGCTTTCTTT. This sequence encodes CASSYVLNTEAFF.

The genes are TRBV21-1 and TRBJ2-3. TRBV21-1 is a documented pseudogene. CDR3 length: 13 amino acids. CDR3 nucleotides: TGTGCCAGCAGCAAAGGAGTTACAGATACGCAGTATTTT. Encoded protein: CASSKGVTDTQYF.

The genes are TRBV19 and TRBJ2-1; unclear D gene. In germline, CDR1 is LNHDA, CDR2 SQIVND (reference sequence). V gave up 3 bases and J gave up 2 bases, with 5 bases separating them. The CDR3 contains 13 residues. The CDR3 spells CASSISTYNEQFF. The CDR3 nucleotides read TGTGCCAGTAGTATCAGCACCTACAATGAGCAGTTCTTC.

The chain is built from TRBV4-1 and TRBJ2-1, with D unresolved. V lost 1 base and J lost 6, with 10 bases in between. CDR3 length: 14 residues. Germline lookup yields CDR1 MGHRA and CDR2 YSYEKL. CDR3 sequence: CASSQVVAANEQFF. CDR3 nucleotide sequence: TGCGCCAGCAGCCAAGTGGTTGCCGCCAATGAGCAGTTCTTC.

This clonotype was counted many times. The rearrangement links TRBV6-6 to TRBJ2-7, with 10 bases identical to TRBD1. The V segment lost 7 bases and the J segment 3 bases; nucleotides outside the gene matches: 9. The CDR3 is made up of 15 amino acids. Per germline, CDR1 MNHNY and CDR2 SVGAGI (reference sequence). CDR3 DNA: TGTGCCAGCACTGCCGGGACAGGGGTATACTACGAGCAGTACTTC. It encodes CASTAGTGVYYEQYF.

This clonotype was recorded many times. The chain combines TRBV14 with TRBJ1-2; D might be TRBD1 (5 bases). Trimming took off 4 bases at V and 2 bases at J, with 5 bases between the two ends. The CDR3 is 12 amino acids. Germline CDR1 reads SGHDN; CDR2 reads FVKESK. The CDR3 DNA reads TGTGCCAGCAGCCGGGACAACTATGGCTACACCTTC. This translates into CASSRDNYGYTF. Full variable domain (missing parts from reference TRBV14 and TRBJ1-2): EAGVTQFPSHSVIEKGQTVTLRCDPISGHDNLYWYRRVMGKEIKFLLHFVKESKQDESGMPNNRFLAERTGGTYSTLKVQPAELEDSGVYFCASSRDNYGYTFGSGTRLTVV.

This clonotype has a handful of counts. Here the CDR3 reads CASSLARGQPQHF. CDR3 DNA sequence: TGTGCCAGCAGCTTAGCTCGTGGACAGCCCCAGCATTTT. The chain employs TRBV11-2 and TRBJ1-5; D is unclear. Germline V CDR1 and CDR2: SGHAT, FQNNGV. The CDR3 runs to 13 residues. Trimming shortened V by 1 base and J by 7 bases, and 8 bases separated the two germline ends.

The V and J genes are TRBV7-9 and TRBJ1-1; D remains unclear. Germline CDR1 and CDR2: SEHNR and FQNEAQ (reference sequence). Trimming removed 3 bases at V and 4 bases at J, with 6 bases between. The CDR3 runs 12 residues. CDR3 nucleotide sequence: TGTGCCAGCAGCTTGGGTTCCACTGAAGCTTTCTTT. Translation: CASSLGSTEAFF. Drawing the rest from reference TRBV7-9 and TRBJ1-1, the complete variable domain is DTGVSQNPRHKITKRGQNVTFRCDPISEHNRLYWYRQTLGQGPEFLTYFQNEAQLEKSRLLSDRFSAERPKGSFSTLEIQRTEQGDSAMYLCASSLGSTEAFFGQGTRLTVV.

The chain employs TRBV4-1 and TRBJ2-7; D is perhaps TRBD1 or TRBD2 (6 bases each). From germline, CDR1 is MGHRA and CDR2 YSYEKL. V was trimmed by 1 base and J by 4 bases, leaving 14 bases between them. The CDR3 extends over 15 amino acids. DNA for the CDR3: TGCGCCAGCAGCCAAGCCGGGGGCGGAACTTACGAGCAGTACTTC. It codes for CASSQAGGGTYEQYF.

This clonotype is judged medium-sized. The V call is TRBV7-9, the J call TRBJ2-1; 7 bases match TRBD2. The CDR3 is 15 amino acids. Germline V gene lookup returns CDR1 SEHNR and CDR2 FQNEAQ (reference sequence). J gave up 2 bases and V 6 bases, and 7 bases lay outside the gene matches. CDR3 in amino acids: CASSHVAGPYNEQFF. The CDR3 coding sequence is TGTGCCAGCAGTCACGTAGCGGGCCCCTACAATGAGCAGTTCTTC.

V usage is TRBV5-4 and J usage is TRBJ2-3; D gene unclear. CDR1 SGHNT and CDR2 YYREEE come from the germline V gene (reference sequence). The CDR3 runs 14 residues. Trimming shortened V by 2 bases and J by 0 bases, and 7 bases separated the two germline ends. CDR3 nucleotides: TGTGCCAGCAGCTTTGGCAGTAGCACAGATACGCAGTATTTT. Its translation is CASSFGSSTDTQYF.

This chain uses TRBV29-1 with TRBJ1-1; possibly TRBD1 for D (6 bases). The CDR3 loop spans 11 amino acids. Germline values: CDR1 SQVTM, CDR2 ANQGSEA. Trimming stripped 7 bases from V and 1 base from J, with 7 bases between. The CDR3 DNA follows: TGCAGCGGGGGGGCGAACACTGAAGCTTTCTTT. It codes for CSGGANTEAFF.

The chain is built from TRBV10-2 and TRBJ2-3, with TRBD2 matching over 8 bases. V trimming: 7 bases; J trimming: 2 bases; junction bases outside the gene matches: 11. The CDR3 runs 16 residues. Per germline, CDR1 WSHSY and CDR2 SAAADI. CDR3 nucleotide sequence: TGCGCCAGCAAAAGTCCCGGGAGGGTTCTCACAGATACGCAGTATTTT. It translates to CASKSPGRVLTDTQYF.

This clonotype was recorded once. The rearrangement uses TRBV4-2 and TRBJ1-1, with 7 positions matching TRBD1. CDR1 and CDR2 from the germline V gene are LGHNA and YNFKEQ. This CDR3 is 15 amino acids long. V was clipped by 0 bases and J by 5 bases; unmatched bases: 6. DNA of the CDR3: TGTGCCAGCAGCCAAGAAGCAGGGGGGTGGACTGAAGCTTTCTTT. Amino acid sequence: CASSQEAGGWTEAFF.

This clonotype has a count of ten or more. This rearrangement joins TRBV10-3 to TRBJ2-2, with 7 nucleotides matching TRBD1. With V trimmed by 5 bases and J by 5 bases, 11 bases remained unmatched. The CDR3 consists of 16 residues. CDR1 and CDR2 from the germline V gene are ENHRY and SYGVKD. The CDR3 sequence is CAISWDRRESTGELFF. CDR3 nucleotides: TGTGCCATCAGTTGGGACAGACGGGAATCTACCGGGGAGCTGTTTTTT.

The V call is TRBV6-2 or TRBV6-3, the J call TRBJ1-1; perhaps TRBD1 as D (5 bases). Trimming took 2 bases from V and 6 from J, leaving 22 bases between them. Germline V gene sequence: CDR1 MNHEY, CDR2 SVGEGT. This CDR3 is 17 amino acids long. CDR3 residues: CASSYPRYRDGPSEAFF. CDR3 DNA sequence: TGTGCCAGCAGTTACCCCAGATACCGGGACGGTCCCTCTGAAGCTTTCTTT.